Here is one T cell receptor beta chain with its context. CDR3 length: 11 residues. Looked up from germline, CDR1 is DFQATT and CDR2 is SNEGSKA (reference sequence). The V gene lost 5 bases and the J gene lost 6 bases, with 10 bases spanning the gap. These data originate in a study of blood T cell repertoires in COVID-19. Participants' own reports of clinical history determined their cohort assignment. Profiled with immunoSEQ multiplex PCR; TCRdb holds only in-frame clones, not every one. The sample has under 300,000 clones, 65% to 85% seen once. Source material: PBMCs or T cells enriched from blood (not recorded which). This chain joins TRBV20-1 and TRBJ1-2; no firm D call. The receptor was derived from a man aged 45-65 years who had recovered from COVID-19. Here the CDR3 reads CSASGYNGYTF. In DNA, the CDR3 is TGCAGTGCTTCGGGGTACAATGGCTACACCTTC.